This entry is about one T cell receptor (beta chain). The length of the CDR3 is 14 residues. V lost 1 base, J lost 4 bases, and 3 bases stayed unmatched. Germline values: CDR1 SGHAT, CDR2 FQNNGV. This entry is derived from a study of blood T cell repertoires in COVID-19. Background on the study: Samples representing acute and convalescent COVID-19 were sourced from the United States, Italy and Spain.

Data came from immunoSEQ multiplex PCR; TCRdb stores just in-frame clones and leaves some out. Found here are under 200,000 clones, over 80% of them singletons; the top ten hold 10% to 15%. The clonotype originates from a woman between 55 and 75 years old who had recovered from COVID-19. V is TRBV11-2 and J is TRBJ2-7, with 8 bases that match TRBD1. The material sequenced was PBMCs or T cells enriched from blood (not recorded which). CDR3 in amino acids: CASSLGTGRYEQYF. CDR3 DNA sequence: TGTGCCAGCAGCTTAGGGACAGGGAGATACGAGCAGTACTTC. Full variable domain (missing parts from reference TRBV11-2 and TRBJ2-7): EAGVAQSPRYKIIEKRQSVAFWCNPISGHATLYWYQQILGQGPKLLIQFQNNGVVDDSQLPKDRFSAERLKGVDSTLKIQPAKLEDSAVYLCASSLGTGRYEQYFGPGTRLTVT.